This note documents a single TCR beta chain sequence. Its specificity is unknown. This specimen comes from a study of OX40 agonist ivuxolimab in advanced cancers. Overall study: Ivuxolimab, an agonist antibody against OX40 (CD134), was given to patients. Points from the study as a whole: Among the lowest peripheral clonal expansion occurred in 0.1-3.0 mg/kg partial responders.

Data came from immunoSEQ multiplex PCR; TCRdb stores just in-frame clones and leaves some out. The sample yields 40,000 or so clones, about 89% seen once. Patients were excluded for autoimmune disease history or systemic immunosuppression. The length of the CDR3 is 16 residues. CDR1 is SGHRS and CDR2 is YFSETQ in the germline V gene. The ends were cut back, 6 bases at V and 2 bases at J, with 21 bases in the middle. The chain carries TRBV5-1 and TRBJ2-7, with D possibly being TRBD2 (6 bases). The clonotype was recovered from an adult with an advanced solid tumor such as melanoma, head and neck, liver or kidney cancer. The sequenced sample was CD4+ or CD8+ T cells sorted from blood, obtained in a trial of the OX40 agonist ivuxolimab. The CDR3 sequence is CASTPVAGKNTYEQYF. DNA of the CDR3: TGCGCCAGCACCCCGGTTGCGGGGAAGAACACCTACGAGCAGTACTTC.